This TCR beta chain comes out of a study of T cell responses to AZD1222 COVID-19 vaccine. General study points: Donors in the cohort were predominantly white British and more often female, and clonal diversity was possibly underestimated. Increases in Spike-specific TCR breadth and depth were seen after two AZD1222 doses. Only 5 or 6 individuals given AZD1222 were seropositive at baseline. A reported finding is that nearly half of spike-specific TCRs target unmutated variant regions.

Sequenced by immunoSEQ multiplex PCR; TCRdb stores in-frame clones only, minus some. The sample carries around 150,000 clones, about 90% recorded once. For this clone: What it recognizes is unknown.

The CDR3 has 15 residues. V was trimmed by 0 bases and J by 1 base, leaving 8 bases between them. Per germline, CDR1 LGHNA and CDR2 YSLEER. The chain carries TRBV4-3 and TRBJ2-3; D is unresolved. The clonotype comes from an adult in good health. Sequenced material: peripheral blood, taken on day 0 of AZD1222 vaccination. Here the CDR3 DNA reads TGCGCCAGCAGCCAAGATGGCCTGGGCACAGATACGCAGTATTTT. This codes for CASSQDGLGTDTQYF.